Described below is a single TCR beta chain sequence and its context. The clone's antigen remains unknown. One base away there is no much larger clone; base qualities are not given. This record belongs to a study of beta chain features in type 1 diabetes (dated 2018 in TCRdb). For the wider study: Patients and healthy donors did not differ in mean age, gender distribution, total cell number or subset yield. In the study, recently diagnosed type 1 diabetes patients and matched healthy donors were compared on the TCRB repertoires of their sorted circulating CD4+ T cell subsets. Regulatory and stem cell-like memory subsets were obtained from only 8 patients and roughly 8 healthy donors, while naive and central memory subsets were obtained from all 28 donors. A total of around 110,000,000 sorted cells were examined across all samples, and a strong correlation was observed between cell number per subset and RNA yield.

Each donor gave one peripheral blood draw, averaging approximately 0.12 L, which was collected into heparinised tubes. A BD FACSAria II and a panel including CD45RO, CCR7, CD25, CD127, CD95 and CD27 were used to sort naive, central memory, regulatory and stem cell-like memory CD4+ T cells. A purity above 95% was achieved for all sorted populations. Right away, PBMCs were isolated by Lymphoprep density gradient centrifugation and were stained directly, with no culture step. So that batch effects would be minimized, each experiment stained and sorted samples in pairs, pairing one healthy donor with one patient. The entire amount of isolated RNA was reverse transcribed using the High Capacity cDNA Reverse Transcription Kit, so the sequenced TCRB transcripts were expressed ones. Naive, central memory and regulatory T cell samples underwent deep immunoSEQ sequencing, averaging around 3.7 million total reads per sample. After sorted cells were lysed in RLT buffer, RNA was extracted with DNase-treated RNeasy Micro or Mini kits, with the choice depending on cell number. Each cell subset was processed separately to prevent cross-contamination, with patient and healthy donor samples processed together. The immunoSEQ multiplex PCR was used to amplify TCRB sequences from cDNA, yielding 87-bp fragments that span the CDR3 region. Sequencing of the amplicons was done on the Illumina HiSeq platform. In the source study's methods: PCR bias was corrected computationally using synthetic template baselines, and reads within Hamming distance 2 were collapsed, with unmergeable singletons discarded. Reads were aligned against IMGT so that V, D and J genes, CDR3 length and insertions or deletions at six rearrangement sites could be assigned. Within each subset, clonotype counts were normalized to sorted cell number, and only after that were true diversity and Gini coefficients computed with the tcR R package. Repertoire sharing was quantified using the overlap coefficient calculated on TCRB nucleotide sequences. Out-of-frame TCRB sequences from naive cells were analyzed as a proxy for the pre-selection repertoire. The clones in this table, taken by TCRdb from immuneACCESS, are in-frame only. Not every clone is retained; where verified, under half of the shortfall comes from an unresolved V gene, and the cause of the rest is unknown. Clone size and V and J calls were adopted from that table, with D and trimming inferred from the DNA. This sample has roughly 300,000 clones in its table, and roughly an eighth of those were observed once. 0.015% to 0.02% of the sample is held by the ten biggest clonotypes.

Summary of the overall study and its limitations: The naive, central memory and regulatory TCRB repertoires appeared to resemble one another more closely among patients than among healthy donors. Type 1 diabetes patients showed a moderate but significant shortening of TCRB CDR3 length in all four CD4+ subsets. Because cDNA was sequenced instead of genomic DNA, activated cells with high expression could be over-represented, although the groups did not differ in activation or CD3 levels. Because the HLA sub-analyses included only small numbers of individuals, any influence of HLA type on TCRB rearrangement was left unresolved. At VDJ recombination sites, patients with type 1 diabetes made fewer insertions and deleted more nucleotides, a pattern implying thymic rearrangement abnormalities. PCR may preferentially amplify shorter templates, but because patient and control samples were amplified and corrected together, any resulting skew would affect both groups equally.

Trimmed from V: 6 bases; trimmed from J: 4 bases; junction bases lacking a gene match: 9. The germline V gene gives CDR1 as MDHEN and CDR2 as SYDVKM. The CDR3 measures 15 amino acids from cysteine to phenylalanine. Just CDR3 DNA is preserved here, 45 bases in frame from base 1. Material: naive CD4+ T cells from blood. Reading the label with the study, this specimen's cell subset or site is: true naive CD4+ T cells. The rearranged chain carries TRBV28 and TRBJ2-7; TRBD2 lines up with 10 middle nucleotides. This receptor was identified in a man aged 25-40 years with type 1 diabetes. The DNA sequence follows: TGTGCCAGCAGAGAGAGGACTAGCGGAAAGTACGAGCAGTACTTC. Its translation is CASRERTSGKYEQYF. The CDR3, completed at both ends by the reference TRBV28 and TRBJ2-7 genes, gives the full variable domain DVKVTQSSRYLVKRTGEKVFLECVQDMDHENMFWYRQDPGLGLRLIYFSYDVKMKEKGDIPEGYSVSREKKERFSLILESASTNQTSMYLCASRERTSGKYEQYFGPGTRLTVT.